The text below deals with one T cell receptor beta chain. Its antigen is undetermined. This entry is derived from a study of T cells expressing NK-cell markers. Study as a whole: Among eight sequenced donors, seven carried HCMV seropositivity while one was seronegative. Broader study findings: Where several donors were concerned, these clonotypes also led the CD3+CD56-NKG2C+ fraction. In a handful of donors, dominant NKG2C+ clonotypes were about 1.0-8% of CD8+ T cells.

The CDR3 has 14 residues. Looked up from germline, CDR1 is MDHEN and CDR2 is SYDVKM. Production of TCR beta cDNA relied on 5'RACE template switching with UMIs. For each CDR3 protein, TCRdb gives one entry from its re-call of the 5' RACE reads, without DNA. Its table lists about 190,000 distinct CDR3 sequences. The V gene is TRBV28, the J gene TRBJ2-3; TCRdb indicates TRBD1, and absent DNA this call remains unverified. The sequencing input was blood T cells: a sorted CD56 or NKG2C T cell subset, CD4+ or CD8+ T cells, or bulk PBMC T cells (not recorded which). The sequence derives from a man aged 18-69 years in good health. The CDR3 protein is CASSGAGSTDTQYF.